There are a few counts of the clone carrying this T cell receptor beta chain. This sample also contains other DNA sequences that code for the same CDR3. These data originate in a study of control samples from healthy donors and cancer patients. In germline, CDR1 is KGHSH, CDR2 LQKENI. Trimming stripped 2 bases from V and 2 bases from J, with 7 bases between. The CDR3 sequence is 14 residues long. The table came from immunoSEQ multiplex PCR; TCRdb's copy has only in-frame clones and leaves some out. The sample carries 100,000 or so clones, roughly four fifths recorded once. Source material: blood. V is TRBV18 and J is TRBJ1-5, with D unresolved. The receptor was derived from an older woman in good health. Here the CDR3 DNA reads TGTGCCAGCTCACCAGGGCTGGGCAATCAGCCCCAGCATTTT. Protein sequence: CASSPGLGNQPQHF.